The 20 T cell receptor beta chains given below trace back to one sample, sequenced in a study of CXCR3-negative and CXCR3-positive naive CD8 T cells. Libraries of TRB cDNA were made by 5' RACE and carried UMIs. One entry per CDR3 protein, without DNA, is what TCRdb gives after re-calling the 5' RACE reads. With roughly 100,000 distinct CDR3 sequences in the sample, the ten largest clones hold 0.38%. Their cognate antigens are unknown. Study outcomes and limitations: Naive CXCR3-positive cells had TRB CDR3s more hydrophobic than those of CXCR3-negative naive cells.

Sequenced input: naive CXCR3+ CD8+ T cells from blood. Subset denoted: CD45RO-CCR7+CD27+CD95- naive CD8+ T cells expressing CXCR3 (TNR3+). The origin of the receptors is a human donor in good health. Some clones in this sample may be carry-over from other donors' samples.

The CDR3 sequence: CASSVEEGLAWEQYF. The rearrangement joins TRBV9 to TRBJ2-7; checking the TCRdb D call of TRBD2 is not possible without DNA. CDR1 and CDR2 from the germline V gene are SGDLS and YYNGEE. The CDR3 extends over 15 amino acids.

V is TRBV6-5 and J is TRBJ2-1; TCRdb names TRBD2, which stays unverified in the absence of DNA. CDR1 MNHEY and CDR2 SVGAGI come from the germline V gene. The CDR3 loop spans 17 amino acids. CDR3 in amino acids: CASSKTGTSGNYNEQFF.

The chain has TRBV5-4 and TRBJ2-7; the TRBD1 assignment by TCRdb is unverifiable without DNA. Germline-derived CDR1 and CDR2 are SGHNT and YYREEE (reference sequence). This CDR3 region has 15 residues. CDR3 sequence: CASSLGRGPPYEQYF.

This chain connects TRBV7-3 to TRBJ2-2; TCRdb's assignment of TRBD2 cannot be checked, as there is no DNA. Germline CDR1 is SGHTA and CDR2 is FQGTGA. The length of the CDR3 is 12 residues. The CDR3 spells CASSLGSGELFF.

The chain employs TRBV7-6 and TRBJ2-1; TCRdb calls TRBD1, which cannot be checked without DNA. The CDR3 loop spans 11 amino acids. Germline V lookup: CDR1 SGHVS, CDR2 FNYEAQ. CDR3 in amino acids: CASTSGTEQFF.

The chain carries TRBV12-3 or TRBV12-4 and TRBJ2-5; the D call of TRBD1 rests on TCRdb alone, since no DNA is present to check it. This CDR3 has 16 amino acids. CDR3 sequence reads: CASSDPAGPFQETQYF.

This chain uses TRBV28 with TRBJ2-7; TCRdb calls TRBD2, which cannot be checked without DNA. The CDR3 contains 16 residues. The germline V gene has CDR1 MDHEN and CDR2 SYDVKM. The CDR3 is CASSPLGGGLAYEQYF.

This rearrangement joins TRBV27 to TRBJ1-1; TCRdb calls TRBD1, which cannot be checked without DNA. This CDR3 is 14 amino acids long. The germline CDR1 and CDR2 sequences are MNHEY and SMNVEV (reference sequence). The CDR3: CASSLAPTGVEAFF.

The chain joins TRBV6-6 to TRBJ2-5. CDR3 size: 11 residues. Per the germline V gene, CDR1 is MNHNY and CDR2 is SVGAGI (reference sequence). CDR3 residues: CASSYGETQYF.

The rearrangement joins TRBV30 to TRBJ1-1. The CDR3 consists of 12 residues. Germline values: CDR1 GTSNPN, CDR2 SVGIG (reference sequence). The CDR3 is CACQEMNTEAFF.

The chain recombines TRBV10-1 with TRBJ2-1; lacking DNA, the TRBD2 call made by TCRdb goes unchecked. From germline, CDR1 is WNHNN and CDR2 SYGVQD (reference sequence). The CDR3 runs to 17 residues. The CDR3 loop is CASSPTSPGVFYNEQFF.

This rearrangement joins TRBV12-3 or TRBV12-4 to TRBJ2-2. The CDR3 contains 14 residues. CDR3 sequence: CASSLVQNTGELFF.

The chain carries TRBV10-3 and TRBJ2-2; the D call of TRBD1 rests on TCRdb alone, since no DNA is present to check it. There are 14 residues in the CDR3. Germline CDR1 is ENHRY and CDR2 is SYGVKD. The CDR3 sequence: CAIWRQGAGGELFF.

The CDR3 region is CASSYGGRTADTQYF. The chain carries TRBV6-5 and TRBJ2-3; TCRdb's D gene call, TRBD2, goes unchecked for lack of DNA. CDR1 and CDR2 (germline): MNHEY, SVGAGI. This CDR3 spans 15 amino acids.

The chain is built from TRBV5-1 and TRBJ2-1; there is no DNA to check the TCRdb D call of TRBD2. The CDR3 totals 16 residues. The germline CDR1 and CDR2 sequences are SGHRS and YFSETQ. CDR3 region: CASSLVGTSVMNEQFF.

The CDR3 spells CSVEEVLAGGPYEQYF. V usage is TRBV29-1 and J usage is TRBJ2-7. This CDR3 region has 16 residues. Germline values: CDR1 SQVTM, CDR2 ANQGSEA.

This chain joins TRBV29-1 and TRBJ2-7; no DNA is available, so the TRBD1 call from TCRdb remains unchecked. The CDR3 has 12 residues. Per germline, CDR1 SQVTM and CDR2 ANQGSEA. The CDR3 spells CSVDLGGNEQYF.

The V call is TRBV4-1, the J call TRBJ2-7; TCRdb calls TRBD1, which cannot be checked without DNA. Germline lookup yields CDR1 MGHRA and CDR2 YSYEKL. This CDR3 contains 15 residues. CDR3 amino acids: CASSRGTGTGYEQYF.

The chain joins TRBV7-2 to TRBJ1-3. The CDR3 sequence is 16 residues long. Germline V gene sequence: CDR1 SGHTA, CDR2 FQGNSA. CDR3 sequence: CASSPSVGLSGNTIYF.

V and J are TRBV29-1 and TRBJ1-2. This CDR3 is 12 amino acids long. Per the germline V gene, CDR1 is SQVTM and CDR2 is ANQGSEA. The CDR3 loop is CSVQQGPYGYTF.